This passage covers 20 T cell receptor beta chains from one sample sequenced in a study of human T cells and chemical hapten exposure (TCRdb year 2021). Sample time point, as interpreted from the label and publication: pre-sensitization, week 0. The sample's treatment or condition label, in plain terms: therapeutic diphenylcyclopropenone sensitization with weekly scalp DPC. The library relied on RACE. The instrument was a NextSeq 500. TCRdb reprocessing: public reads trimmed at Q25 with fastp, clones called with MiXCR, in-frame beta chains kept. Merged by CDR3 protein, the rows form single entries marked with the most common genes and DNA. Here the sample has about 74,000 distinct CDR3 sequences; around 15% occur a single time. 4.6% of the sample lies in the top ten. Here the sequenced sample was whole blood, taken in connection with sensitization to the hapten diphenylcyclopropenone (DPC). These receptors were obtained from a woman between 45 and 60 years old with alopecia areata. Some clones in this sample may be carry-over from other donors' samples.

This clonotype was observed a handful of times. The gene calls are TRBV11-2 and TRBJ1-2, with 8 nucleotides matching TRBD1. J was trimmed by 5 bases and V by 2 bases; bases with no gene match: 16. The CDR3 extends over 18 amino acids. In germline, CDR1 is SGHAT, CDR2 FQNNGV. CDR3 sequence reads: CASSLRRGRQDRGYGYTF. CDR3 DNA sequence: TGTGCCAGCAGCTTACGACGCGGGAGGCAAGACAGGGGATATGGCTACACCTTC.

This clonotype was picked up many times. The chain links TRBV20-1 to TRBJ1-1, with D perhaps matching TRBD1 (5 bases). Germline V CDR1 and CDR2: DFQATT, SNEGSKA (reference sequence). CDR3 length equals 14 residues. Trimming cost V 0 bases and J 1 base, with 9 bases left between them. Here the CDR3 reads CSARDSGTNTEAFF. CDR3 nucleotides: TGCAGTGCTAGAGATTCCGGGACGAACACTGAAGCTTTCTTT.

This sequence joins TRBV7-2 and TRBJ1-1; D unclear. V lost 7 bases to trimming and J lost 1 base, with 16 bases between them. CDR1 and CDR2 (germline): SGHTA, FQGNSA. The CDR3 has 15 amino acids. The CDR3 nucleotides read TGTGCCAGCACTACGTTCGGACCGCCGAACACTGAAGCTTTCTTT. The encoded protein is CASTTFGPPNTEAFF.

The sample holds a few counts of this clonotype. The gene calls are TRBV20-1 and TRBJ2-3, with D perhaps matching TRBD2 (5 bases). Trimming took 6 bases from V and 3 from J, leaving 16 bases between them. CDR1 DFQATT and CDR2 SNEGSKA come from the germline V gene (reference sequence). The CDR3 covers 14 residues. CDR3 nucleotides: TGCAGTGCACCCCCGGGGTGGGTGACAGATACGCAGTATTTT. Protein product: CSAPPGWVTDTQYF.

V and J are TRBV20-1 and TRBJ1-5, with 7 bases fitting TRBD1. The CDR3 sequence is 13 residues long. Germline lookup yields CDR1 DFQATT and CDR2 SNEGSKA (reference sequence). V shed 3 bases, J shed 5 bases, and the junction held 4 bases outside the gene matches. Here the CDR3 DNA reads TGCAGTGCTAGTAGCAGGGGGGATCAGCCCCAGCATTTT. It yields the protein CSASSRGDQPQHF.

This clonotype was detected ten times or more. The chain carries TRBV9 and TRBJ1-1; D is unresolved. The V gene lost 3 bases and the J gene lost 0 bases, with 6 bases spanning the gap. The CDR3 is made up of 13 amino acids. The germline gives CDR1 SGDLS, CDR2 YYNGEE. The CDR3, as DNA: TGTGCCAGCAGCGCCCAGATGAACACTGAAGCTTTCTTT. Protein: CASSAQMNTEAFF.

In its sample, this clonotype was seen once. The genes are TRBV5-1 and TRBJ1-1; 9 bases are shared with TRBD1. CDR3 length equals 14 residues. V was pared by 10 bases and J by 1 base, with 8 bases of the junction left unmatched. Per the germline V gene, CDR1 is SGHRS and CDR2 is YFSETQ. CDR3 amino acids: CASNRGRGNTEAFF. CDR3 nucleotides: TGCGCCTCCAACAGGGGGCGCGGGAACACTGAAGCTTTCTTT.

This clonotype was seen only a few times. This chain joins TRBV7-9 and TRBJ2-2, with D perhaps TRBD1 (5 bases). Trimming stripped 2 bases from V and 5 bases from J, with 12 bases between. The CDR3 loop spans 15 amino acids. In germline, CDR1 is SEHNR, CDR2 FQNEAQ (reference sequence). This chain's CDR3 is CASSLTRRQTGELFF. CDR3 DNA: TGTGCCAGCAGCTTAACACGAAGACAGACCGGGGAGCTGTTTTTT.

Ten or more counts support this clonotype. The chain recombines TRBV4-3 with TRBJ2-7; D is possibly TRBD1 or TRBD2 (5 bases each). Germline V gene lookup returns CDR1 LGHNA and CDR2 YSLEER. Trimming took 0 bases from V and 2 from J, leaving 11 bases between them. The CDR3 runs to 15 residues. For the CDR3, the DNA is TGCGCCAGCAGCCAAGAGGTCGGGGCAACCTACGAGCAGTACTTC. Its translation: CASSQEVGATYEQYF.

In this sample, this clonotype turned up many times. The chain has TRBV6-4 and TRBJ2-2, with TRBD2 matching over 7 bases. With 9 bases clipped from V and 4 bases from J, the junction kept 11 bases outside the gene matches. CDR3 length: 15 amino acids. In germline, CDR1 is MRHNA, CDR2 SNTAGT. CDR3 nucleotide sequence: TGTGCCAGTTCAAGGGAGGGTTCGTTCACCGGGGAGCTGTTTTTT. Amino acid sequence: CASSREGSFTGELFF.

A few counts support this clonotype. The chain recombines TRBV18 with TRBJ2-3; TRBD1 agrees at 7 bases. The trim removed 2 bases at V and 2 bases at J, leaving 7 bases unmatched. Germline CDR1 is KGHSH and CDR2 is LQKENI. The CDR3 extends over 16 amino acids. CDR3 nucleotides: TGTGCCAGCTCACCATTCAACAGGGGAGCCACAGATACGCAGTATTTT. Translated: CASSPFNRGATDTQYF.

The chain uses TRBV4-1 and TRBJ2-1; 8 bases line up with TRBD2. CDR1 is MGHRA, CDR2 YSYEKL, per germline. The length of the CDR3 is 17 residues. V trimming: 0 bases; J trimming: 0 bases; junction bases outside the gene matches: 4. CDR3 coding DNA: TGCGCCAGCAGCCAAGATCAGCGGGAGAGCTCCTACAATGAGCAGTTCTTC. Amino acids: CASSQDQRESSYNEQFF.

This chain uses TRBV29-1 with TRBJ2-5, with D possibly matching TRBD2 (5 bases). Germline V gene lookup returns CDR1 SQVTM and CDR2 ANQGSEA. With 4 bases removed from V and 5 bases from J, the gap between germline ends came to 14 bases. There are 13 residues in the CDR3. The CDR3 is CSVVGVGKETQYF. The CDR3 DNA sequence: TGCAGCGTTGTCGGGGTGGGTAAGGAGACCCAGTACTTC.

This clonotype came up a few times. The CDR3 sequence: CASSPSLAGGRRNEQFF. The CDR3 DNA reads TGTGCCAGCAGCCCCTCCTTAGCGGGAGGCCGGAGGAATGAGCAGTTCTTC. The chain couples TRBV7-6 to TRBJ2-1; 10 positions agree with TRBD2. The length of the CDR3 is 17 residues. The germline CDR1 and CDR2 sequences are SGHVS and FNYEAQ. The junction had 14 bases not matched to a gene; V was cut back by 5 bases and J by 7 bases.

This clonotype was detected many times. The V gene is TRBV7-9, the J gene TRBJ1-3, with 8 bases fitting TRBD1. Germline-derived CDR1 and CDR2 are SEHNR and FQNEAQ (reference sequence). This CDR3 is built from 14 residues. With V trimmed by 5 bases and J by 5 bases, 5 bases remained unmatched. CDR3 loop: CASSAGQGRNTIYF. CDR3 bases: TGTGCCAGCAGCGCCGGACAGGGACGAAACACCATATATTTT.

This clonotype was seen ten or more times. CDR3 sequence (DNA): TGCGCCAGCAGCTTGTCCAGAGCCCAAGAGACCCAGTACTTC. This translates into CASSLSRAQETQYF. The gene calls are TRBV5-1 and TRBJ2-5; D gene unclear. This CDR3 spans 14 amino acids. CDR1 and CDR2 from the germline V gene are SGHRS and YFSETQ. V was clipped by 1 base and J by 1 base, with 8 bases between them.

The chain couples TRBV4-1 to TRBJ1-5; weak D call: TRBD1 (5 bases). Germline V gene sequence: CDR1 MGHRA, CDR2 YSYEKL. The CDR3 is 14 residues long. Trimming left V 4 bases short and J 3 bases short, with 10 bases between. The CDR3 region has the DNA TGCGCCAGCAGCCGTCCAGGGCACAATCAGCCCCAGCATTTT. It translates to CASSRPGHNQPQHF.

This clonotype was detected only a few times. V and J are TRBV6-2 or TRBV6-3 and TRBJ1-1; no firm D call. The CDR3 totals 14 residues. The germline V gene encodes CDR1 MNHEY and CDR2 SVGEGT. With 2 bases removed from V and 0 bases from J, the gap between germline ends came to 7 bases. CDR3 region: CASSYNGLNTEAFF. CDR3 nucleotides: TGTGCCAGCAGTTACAACGGACTGAACACTGAAGCTTTCTTT.

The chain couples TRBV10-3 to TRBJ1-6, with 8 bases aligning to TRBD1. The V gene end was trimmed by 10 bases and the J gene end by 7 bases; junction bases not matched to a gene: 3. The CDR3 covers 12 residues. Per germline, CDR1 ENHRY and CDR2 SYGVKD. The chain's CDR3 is CATRQGNSPLHF. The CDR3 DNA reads TGTGCCACCCGACAGGGGAATTCACCCCTCCACTTT.

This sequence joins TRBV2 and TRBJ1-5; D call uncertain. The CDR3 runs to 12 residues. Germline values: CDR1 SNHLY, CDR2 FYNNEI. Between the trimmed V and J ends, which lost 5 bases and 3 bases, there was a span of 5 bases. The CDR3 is CASSPDNQPQHF. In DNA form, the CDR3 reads TGTGCCAGCAGTCCAGACAATCAGCCCCAGCATTTT.